This T cell receptor (beta chain) was identified during a study of CD8 T cells in ankylosing spondylitis. The V end lost 0 bases, the J end lost 7 bases, and 3 bases lay between the germline ends. Germline lookup yields CDR1 LGHDT and CDR2 YNNKEL (reference sequence). The CDR3 is 11 residues long. This clonotype was detected many times. TCRdb processed the 5' RACE reads anew with MiXCR; each CDR3 protein has one entry. In the table there are 45,000 to 60,000 distinct CDR3 sequences, approximately 8% of which are singletons. The clonotype was recovered from a female donor with ankylosing spondylitis or in good health (not recorded which). The sample taken for sequencing was blood, either unsorted or a sorted T cell fraction (not recorded which). The rearrangement joins TRBV3-1 to TRBJ2-5; no definite D call. The CDR3 DNA reads TGTGCCAGCAGCCAAGATATGACCCAGTACTTC. Protein: CASSQDMTQYF.